The T cell receptor (beta chain) described here comes from a study of identical twins. Findings and caveats of the study: A cross-sectional statistical analysis, not follow-up of the same donors, supported the conclusions.

On this clonotype itself: Its target is not known.

Healthy Caucasians made up all donors. One entry per CDR3 protein results from TCRdb running MiXCR on the 5' RACE reads. The sample contains fewer than 350,000 distinct CDR3 sequences, under 9% of which appear only once. Germline CDR1 reads DFQATT; CDR2 reads SNEGSKA (reference sequence). This CDR3 has 14 residues. Trimming at V came to 3 bases and at J to 10 bases, leaving 10 bases not matched to a gene. The sample also formed part of further work on yellow fever vaccine responses in identical twins.

The sequence was collected from a young woman in good health. Source material: memory (CD45RO+) T cells sorted from blood. The chain is built from TRBV20-1 and TRBJ1-4, with 8 positions matching TRBD1. Written as DNA, the CDR3 is TGCAGTGCTAGGGAGGGGGACAGGTCTGCAAAACTGTTTTTT. Residues: CSAREGDRSAKLFF.